The 5 T cell receptor beta chains reported below all come from one sample, sequenced in a study of T cell responses to AZD1222 COVID-19 vaccine. Assay: immunoSEQ multiplex PCR; the TCRdb copy retains only in-frame clones and omits some. This sample has roughly 150,000 clones, with under 95% found just once. The sequencing used peripheral blood, collected 28 days after the second AZD1222 dose. These receptors were obtained from an adult who received the AZD1222 COVID-19 vaccine.

The V call is TRBV15, the J call TRBJ2-4; the match to TRBD1 covers 9 bases. Germline V gives CDR1 LNHNV, CDR2 YYDKDF (reference sequence). The CDR3 totals 17 residues. Germline trimming cut 0 bases from V and 2 bases from J; bases unmatched to any gene: 5. The CDR3: CATSRDPNRGPKNIQYF. CDR3 coding DNA: TGTGCCACCAGCAGAGATCCGAACAGGGGGCCCAAAAACATTCAGTACTTC.

The chain recombines TRBV5-1 with TRBJ1-6, with 7 bases lining up with TRBD1. The CDR3 loop spans 13 amino acids. Unmatched junction bases numbered 6, after V lost 4 bases and J lost 11 bases. CDR1 SGHRS and CDR2 YFSETQ come from the germline V gene. The DNA of the CDR3 is TGCGCCAGCAGCCTTGACAGGGCGACACCCCTCCACTTT. Translated: CASSLDRATPLHF.

The CDR3 here is CASSEWAGGFTGELFF. The CDR3 DNA is TGCGCCAGCAGTGAGTGGGCGGGGGGCTTCACCGGGGAGCTGTTTTTT. The chain employs TRBV10-2 and TRBJ2-2; 8 bases agree with TRBD2. J was trimmed by 4 bases and V by 1 base; bases with no gene match: 5. Germline V gene lookup returns CDR1 WSHSY and CDR2 SAAADI. The CDR3 spans 16 residues.

This chain joins TRBV18 and TRBJ2-3; D gene ambiguous. The CDR3 contains 14 residues. V dropped 3 bases and J dropped 2 bases, with 9 bases sitting between them. Germline CDR1 KGHSH, CDR2 LQKENI. The CDR3, as DNA: TGTGCCAGCTCACCTTTAGAAGCCACAGATACGCAGTATTTT. Its translation is CASSPLEATDTQYF.

The sample holds one count of this clone. This sequence joins TRBV19 and TRBJ2-1; 12 nucleotides match TRBD2. The V gene end was trimmed by 4 bases and the J gene end by 0 bases; junction bases not matched to a gene: 7. The CDR3 has 18 amino acids. In germline, CDR1 is LNHDA, CDR2 SQIVND (reference sequence). CDR3: CASSTLAGGASSYNEQFF. DNA of the CDR3: TGTGCCAGTAGTACACTAGCGGGGGGCGCCAGCTCCTACAATGAGCAGTTCTTC.